This TCR beta chain came from a study of cytomegalovirus exposure and HLA in healthy donors. About the study: Earlier work reported approximately 100 million unique TCR beta sequences from 180 million or so T cells. Findings and caveats of the study: In a later analysis, HLA-associated beta chains showed higher expansion and lower generation probabilities than comparable chains. 150 or so TCR beta chains were listed as cytomegalovirus-associated. CMV antigen specificity was confirmed in vitro for three CMV-associated chains.

Germline-derived CDR1 and CDR2 are SGDLS and YYNGEE. J lost 5 bases, V lost 2 bases, and 9 bases had no gene match. The CDR3 consists of 16 residues. PCR used 60 Vbeta primers and 13 Jbeta primers. This table comes from immunoSEQ multiplex PCR, and its TCRdb copy is limited to in-frame clones, with some not included. The profile covers 150,000 to 200,000 clones, with under 80% appearing a single time and roughly 2.5% taken by the ten largest. This clone was seen more than once but under ten times. Its specificity is not known. The TCR sequence derives from a woman in her 30s in good health and CMV-seropositive. The source material was PBMCs. V and J are TRBV9 and TRBJ2-3, with TRBD2 identical over 9 bases. The CDR3 nucleotides read TGTGCCAGCAGCGTCCCCATGGCGGGGGGGCGAGATACGCAGTATTTT. Amino acids: CASSVPMAGGRDTQYF. Complete variable domain (other parts from reference TRBV9 and TRBJ2-3): DSGVTQTPKHLITATGQRVTLRCSPRSGDLSVYWYQQSLDQGLQFLIQYYNGEERAKGNILERFSAQQFPDLHSELNLSSLELGDSALYFCASSVPMAGGRDTQYFGPGTRLTVL.